This TCR beta chain appears in the sequencing data of a study of persistence of HIV-infected CD4 T cells. Study in general: The sample holds CD4+ T cells responsive to CMV or HIV-1 Gag. Donors had been on suppressive ART for a median of 8 years. Blood samples, up to about 200 mL, came from multiple time points, except two leukapheresis donors sampled once. Study results and limitations: Antigen-responding cells were enriched for degenerate expanded CDR3beta sequences.

CDR3 size: 19 residues. Germline-derived CDR1 and CDR2 are MNHNS and SASEGT. Deletions cut 1 base from V and 1 base from J, with 22 bases between. The stimulus was an HIV-1 Gag 15-mer peptide pool, about 1 ug/peptide/mL. Sorted nonresponding memory CD4+ T cells were CD40L-negative, CD69-negative, CD45RO-high. This was the immunoSEQ version 4 assay in survey mode. The assay was immunoSEQ multiplex PCR, and TCRdb's table has in-frame clones only and misses some. The profile shows 30,000 to 45,000 clones, 80% to 85% of them singletons. In regard to this clone: What it binds is not known.

V and J are TRBV6-1 and TRBJ1-1; D possibly corresponds to TRBD1 (5 bases). The origin of this receptor is an adult with HIV. The donor label of this sample is uncertain. Sequenced here: cultured CD4+ T cells from PBMCs, sampled from a patient who received antiretroviral therapy. The CDR3 sequence is CASSEDGTHAGQKNTEAFF. The CDR3 region has the DNA TGTGCCAGCAGTGAAGACGGAACCCACGCAGGGCAAAAGAACACTGAAGCTTTCTTT.